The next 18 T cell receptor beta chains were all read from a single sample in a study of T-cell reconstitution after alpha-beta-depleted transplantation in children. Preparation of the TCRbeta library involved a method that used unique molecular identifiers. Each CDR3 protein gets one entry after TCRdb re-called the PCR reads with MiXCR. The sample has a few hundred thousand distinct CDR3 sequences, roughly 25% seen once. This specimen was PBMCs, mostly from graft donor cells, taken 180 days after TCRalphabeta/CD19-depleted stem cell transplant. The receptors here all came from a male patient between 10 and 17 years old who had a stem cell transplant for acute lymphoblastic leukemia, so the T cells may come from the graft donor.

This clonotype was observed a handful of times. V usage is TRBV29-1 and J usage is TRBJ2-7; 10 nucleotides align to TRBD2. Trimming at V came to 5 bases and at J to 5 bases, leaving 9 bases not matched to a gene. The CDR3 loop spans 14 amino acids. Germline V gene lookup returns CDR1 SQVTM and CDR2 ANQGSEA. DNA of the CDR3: TGCAGCGTTCGGAGGGCTAGCGGGAGCAACGAGCAGTACTTC. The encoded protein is CSVRRASGSNEQYF.

Here the CDR3 DNA reads TGTGCCAGCACCACTCCTCTACCGGGACAGGGCACTTACGAGCAGTACTTC. Translating gives CASTTPLPGQGTYEQYF. V is TRBV7-9 and J is TRBJ2-7, with 9 bases fitting TRBD1. The CDR3 loop spans 17 amino acids. The ends lost 7 bases at V and 4 bases at J; junction bases unmatched: 17. Germline assignment: CDR1 SEHNR and CDR2 FQNEAQ (reference sequence).

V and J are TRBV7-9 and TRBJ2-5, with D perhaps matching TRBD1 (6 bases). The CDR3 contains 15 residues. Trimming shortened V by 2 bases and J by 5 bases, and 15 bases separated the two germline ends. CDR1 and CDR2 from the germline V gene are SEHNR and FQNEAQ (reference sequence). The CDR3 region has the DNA TGTGCCAGCAGCTTACGGACAGCTACTAGGGAGACCCAGTACTTC. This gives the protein CASSLRTATRETQYF.

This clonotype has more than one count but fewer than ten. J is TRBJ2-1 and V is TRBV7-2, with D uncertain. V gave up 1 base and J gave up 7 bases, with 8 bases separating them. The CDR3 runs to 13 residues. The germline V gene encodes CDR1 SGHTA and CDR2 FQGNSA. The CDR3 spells CASSLGPRNEQFF. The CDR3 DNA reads TGTGCCAGCAGCTTAGGGCCGAGGAATGAGCAGTTCTTC.

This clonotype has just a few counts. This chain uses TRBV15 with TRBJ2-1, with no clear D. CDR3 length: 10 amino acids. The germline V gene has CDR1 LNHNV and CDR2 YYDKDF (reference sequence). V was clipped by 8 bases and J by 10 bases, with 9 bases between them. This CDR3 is CATEEREQFF. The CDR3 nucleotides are TGTGCCACCGAGGAAAGGGAGCAGTTCTTC.

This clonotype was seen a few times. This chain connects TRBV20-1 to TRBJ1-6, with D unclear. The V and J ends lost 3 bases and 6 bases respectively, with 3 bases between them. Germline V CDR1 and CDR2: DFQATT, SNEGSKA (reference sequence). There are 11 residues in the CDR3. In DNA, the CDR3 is TGCAGTGCTAGTCGTAATTCACCCCTCCACTTT. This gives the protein CSASRNSPLHF.

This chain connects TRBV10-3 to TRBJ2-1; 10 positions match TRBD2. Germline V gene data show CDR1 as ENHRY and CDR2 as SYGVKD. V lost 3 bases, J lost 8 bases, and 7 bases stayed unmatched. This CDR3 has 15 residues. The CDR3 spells CAISDQREGPDEQFF. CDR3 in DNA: TGTGCCATCAGTGACCAGCGGGAGGGCCCAGATGAGCAGTTCTTC.

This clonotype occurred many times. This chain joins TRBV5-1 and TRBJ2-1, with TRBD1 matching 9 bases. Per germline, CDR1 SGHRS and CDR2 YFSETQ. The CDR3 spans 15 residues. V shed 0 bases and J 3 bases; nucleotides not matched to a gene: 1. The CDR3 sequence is CASSLGTGDYNEQFF. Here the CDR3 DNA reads TGCGCCAGCAGCTTGGGGACAGGGGACTACAATGAGCAGTTCTTC. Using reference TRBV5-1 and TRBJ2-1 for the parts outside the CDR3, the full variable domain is KAGVTQTPRYLIKTRGQQVTLSCSPISGHRSVSWYQQTPGQGLQFLFEYFSETQRNKGNFPGRFSGRQFSNSRSEMNVSTLELGDSALYLCASSLGTGDYNEQFFGPGTRLTVL.

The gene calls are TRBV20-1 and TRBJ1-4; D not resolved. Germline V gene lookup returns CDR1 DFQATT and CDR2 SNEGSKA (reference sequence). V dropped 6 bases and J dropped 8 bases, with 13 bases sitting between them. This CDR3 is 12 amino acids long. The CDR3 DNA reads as TGCAGTGCCCACGGGGAGCAAGAAAAACTGTTTTTT. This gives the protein CSAHGEQEKLFF.

CDR3 amino acids: CASSQGSPLTGELFF. The CDR3 region has the DNA TGCGCCAGCAGTCAGGGGTCCCCTTTGACCGGGGAGCTGTTTTTT. The V and J genes are TRBV5-1 and TRBJ2-2; a possible D gene is TRBD1 (6 bases). Germline assignment: CDR1 SGHRS and CDR2 YFSETQ. V shed 5 bases and J shed 5 bases, with 16 bases lying between them. This CDR3 has 15 residues.

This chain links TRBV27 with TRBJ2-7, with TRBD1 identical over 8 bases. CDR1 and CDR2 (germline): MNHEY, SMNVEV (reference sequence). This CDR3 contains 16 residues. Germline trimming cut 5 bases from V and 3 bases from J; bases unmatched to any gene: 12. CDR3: CASSRRTGTMIYEQYF. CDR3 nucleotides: TGTGCCAGCAGTCGTCGGACAGGGACGATGATCTACGAGCAGTACTTC.

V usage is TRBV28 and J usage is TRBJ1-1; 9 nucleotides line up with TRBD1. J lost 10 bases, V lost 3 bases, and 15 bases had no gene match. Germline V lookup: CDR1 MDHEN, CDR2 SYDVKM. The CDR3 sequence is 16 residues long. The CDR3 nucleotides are TGTGCCAGCAGTTTCGGGACAGGGTCCAGGGCCCGCGGAGCTTTCTTT. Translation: CASSFGTGSRARGAFF.

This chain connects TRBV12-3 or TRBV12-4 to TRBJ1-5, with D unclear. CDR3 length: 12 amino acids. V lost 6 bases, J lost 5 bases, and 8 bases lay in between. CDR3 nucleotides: TGTGCCAGCAGATCTTATGATCAGCCCCAGCATTTT. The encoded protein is CASRSYDQPQHF.

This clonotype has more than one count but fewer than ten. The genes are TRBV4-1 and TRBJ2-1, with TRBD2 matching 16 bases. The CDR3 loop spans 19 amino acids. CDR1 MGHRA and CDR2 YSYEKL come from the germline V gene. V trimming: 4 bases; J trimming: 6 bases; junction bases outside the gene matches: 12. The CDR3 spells CASSPLGLAGGKQGNEQFF. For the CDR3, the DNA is TGCGCCAGCAGCCCCCTGGGACTAGCGGGAGGGAAACAGGGCAATGAGCAGTTCTTC.

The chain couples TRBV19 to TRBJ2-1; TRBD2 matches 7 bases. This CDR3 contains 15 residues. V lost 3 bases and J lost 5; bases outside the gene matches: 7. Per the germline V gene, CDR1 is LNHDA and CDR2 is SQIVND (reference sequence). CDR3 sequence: CASSIQAGENNEQFF. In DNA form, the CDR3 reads TGTGCCAGTAGTATTCAGGCGGGGGAGAACAATGAGCAGTTCTTC.

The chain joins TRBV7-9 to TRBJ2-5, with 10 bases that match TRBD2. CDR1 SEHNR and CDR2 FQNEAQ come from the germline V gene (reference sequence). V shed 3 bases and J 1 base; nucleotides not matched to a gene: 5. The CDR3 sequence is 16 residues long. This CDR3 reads CASSLGLANPQETQYF. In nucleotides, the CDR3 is TGTGCCAGCAGCTTGGGACTAGCGAACCCCCAAGAGACCCAGTACTTC. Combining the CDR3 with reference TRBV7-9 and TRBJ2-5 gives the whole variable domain DTGVSQNPRHKITKRGQNVTFRCDPISEHNRLYWYRQTLGQGPEFLTYFQNEAQLEKSRLLSDRFSAERPKGSFSTLEIQRTEQGDSAMYLCASSLGLANPQETQYFGPGTRLLVL.

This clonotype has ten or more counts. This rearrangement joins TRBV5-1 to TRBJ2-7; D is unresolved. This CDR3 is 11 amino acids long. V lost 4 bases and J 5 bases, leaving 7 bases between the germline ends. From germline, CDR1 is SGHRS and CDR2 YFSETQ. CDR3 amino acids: CASSLSHEQYF. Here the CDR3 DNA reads TGCGCCAGCAGCCTCAGCCACGAGCAGTACTTC.

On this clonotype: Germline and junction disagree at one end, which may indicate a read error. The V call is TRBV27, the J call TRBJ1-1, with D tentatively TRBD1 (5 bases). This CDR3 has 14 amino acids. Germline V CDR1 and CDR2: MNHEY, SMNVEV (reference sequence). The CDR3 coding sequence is TGTGCCAGCAGTTTATCAGGGGTTACGTCTGAGGCTTTCTTT. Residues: CASSLSGVTSEAFF.